This T cell receptor (beta chain) comes out of a study of blood T cell repertoires in COVID-19. The overall study: T cells, B-cell-depleted T cells, or PBMCs supplied cDNA or gDNA.

This clone has only a few counts. Some clones are missing from TCRdb's copy, which holds only in-frame ones; the method was immunoSEQ multiplex PCR. The data show more than 110,000 clones, about nine tenths seen once. This TCR was recovered from a man aged 50 to 60 who had recovered from COVID-19. Sequenced input: PBMCs or T cells enriched from blood (not recorded which).

CDR3 sequence (DNA): TGTGCCAGCAGCCCCTCAGGGGTAAGTGGCTACACCTTC. This gives the protein CASSPSGVSGYTF. The V call is TRBV2, the J call TRBJ1-2, with a weak D call TRBD1 (6 bases). V lost 6 bases and J lost 7, with 15 bases in between. CDR3 length equals 13 residues. Germline CDR1 is SNHLY and CDR2 is FYNNEI.